A selection of T cell receptor beta chains follows, all from one sample in a study of vaccination and CD4 T cells after COVID-19. TCRdb processed the PCR reads anew with MiXCR; each CDR3 protein has one entry. The sample lists roughly 7,000 distinct CDR3 sequences, 35% to 55% occurring once. These TCRs' antigens remain unknown. The sequenced material came from CD4+ T cells from blood, cultured in vitro. The receptor source for this set is a human donor in good health. Each CDR3 is given with its conserved first and last residue. The order of the fields is clone size, J gene, D gene, V gene, CDR3 DNA, CDR3 protein. A D gene is named only where the DNA matches it firmly. The size of a clone is reported for some rows only, either as once, few or many, or as a class for expanded clones.

clone size: .
J gene: TRBJ1-2
D gene: TRBD1
V gene: TRBV19
CDR3 DNA: TGTGCCAGTAGTAGACGGGACAGGGATAACTATGGCTACACCTTC
CDR3 protein: CASSRRDRDNYGYTF

clone size: .
J gene: TRBJ1-2
D gene: .
V gene: TRBV5-6
CDR3 DNA: TGTGCCAGCAGCCATTCCGGGGCCTATGGCTACACCTTC
CDR3 protein: CASSHSGAYGYTF

clone size: few
J gene: TRBJ2-4
D gene: .
V gene: TRBV27
CDR3 DNA: TGTGCCAGCAGAGGCCATGACAAAAACATTCAGTACTTC
CDR3 protein: CASRGHDKNIQYF

clone size: .
J gene: TRBJ2-3
D gene: .
V gene: TRBV20-1
CDR3 DNA: TGCAGTGCTAGTACGTACAGGCCGGGACTTCGGATTGCTACGCAGTATTTT
CDR3 protein: CSASTYRPGLRIATQYF

clone size: .
J gene: TRBJ1-2
D gene: .
V gene: TRBV20-1
CDR3 DNA: TGCAGTGCTAACCAGGGATTCGACTATGGCTACACCTTC
CDR3 protein: CSANQGFDYGYTF

clone size: few
J gene: TRBJ2-1
D gene: TRBD1
V gene: TRBV7-3
CDR3 DNA: TGTGCCAGCAGCTTAATCGGTGGGGACAGGGGAGGCAATGAGCAGTTCTTC
CDR3 protein: CASSLIGGDRGGNEQFF

clone size: .
J gene: TRBJ2-5
D gene: .
V gene: TRBV20-1
CDR3 DNA: TGCAGTGCTAGAGAGTGGCAACAAGAGACCCAGTACTTC
CDR3 protein: CSAREWQQETQYF

clone size: few
J gene: TRBJ2-2
D gene: TRBD1
V gene: TRBV27
CDR3 DNA: TGTGCCAGCAGGCCGACAGGGATGAACACCGGGGAGCTGTTTTTT
CDR3 protein: CASRPTGMNTGELFF

clone size: .
J gene: TRBJ1-2
D gene: .
V gene: TRBV6-1
CDR3 DNA: TGTGCCAGCAGTGTAACAACAGAGCATGGCTACACCTTC
CDR3 protein: CASSVTTEHGYTF

clone size: .
J gene: TRBJ1-1
D gene: .
V gene: TRBV5-1
CDR3 DNA: TGCGCCAGCAGCTTGGACAGCATGAACACTGAAGCTTTCTTT
CDR3 protein: CASSLDSMNTEAFF

clone size: .
J gene: TRBJ2-1
D gene: .
V gene: TRBV7-9
CDR3 DNA: TGTGCCAGCAGCTCAGGACAGCTCTACAATGAGCAGTTCTTC
CDR3 protein: CASSSGQLYNEQFF

clone size: few
J gene: TRBJ2-3
D gene: TRBD2
V gene: TRBV6-4
CDR3 DNA: TGTGCCAGCAGTGATCTAGCGGGGAGCACAGATACGCAGTATTTT
CDR3 protein: CASSDLAGSTDTQYF

clone size: .
J gene: TRBJ1-1
D gene: .
V gene: TRBV27
CDR3 DNA: TGTGCCAGCAGTTTATACCCAGAGAACACTGAAGCTTTCTTT
CDR3 protein: CASSLYPENTEAFF

clone size: .
J gene: TRBJ2-2
D gene: .
V gene: TRBV19
CDR3 DNA: TGTGCCAGTAGTCCTCCCTTTTTGGTTACCGGGGAGCTGTTTTTT
CDR3 protein: CASSPPFLVTGELFF

clone size: .
J gene: TRBJ1-5
D gene: TRBD1
V gene: TRBV20-1
CDR3 DNA: TGCAGTGCTAGCGGTACCGGGACAGGTGTTTATAGCAATCAGCCCCAGCATTTT
CDR3 protein: CSASGTGTGVYSNQPQHF

clone size: .
J gene: TRBJ1-1
D gene: .
V gene: TRBV2
CDR3 DNA: TGTGCCAGCAGTGAATTAGGGCCTAAGAACGGCGCTGAAGCTTTCTTT
CDR3 protein: CASSELGPKNGAEAFF

clone size: .
J gene: TRBJ1-1
D gene: TRBD1
V gene: TRBV18
CDR3 DNA: TGTGCCAGCTCACGGACAGGGGGCATCGGGAACACTGAAGCTTTCTTT
CDR3 protein: CASSRTGGIGNTEAFF

clone size: .
J gene: TRBJ1-1
D gene: .
V gene: TRBV27
CDR3 DNA: TGTGCCAGCAGTTTACAGGGACGACAACGCAGGGCAGCTTTCTTT
CDR3 protein: CASSLQGRQRRAAFF

clone size: .
J gene: TRBJ2-7
D gene: .
V gene: TRBV7-2
CDR3 DNA: TGTGCCAGCAGCTTGGGGCTCGTGGAGCAGTACTTC
CDR3 protein: CASSLGLVEQYF

clone size: .
J gene: TRBJ1-1
D gene: TRBD1
V gene: TRBV7-9
CDR3 DNA: TGTGCCAGCAGCTTAGGGACAGGGGGAAACACTGAAGCTTTCTTT
CDR3 protein: CASSLGTGGNTEAFF

clone size: once
J gene: TRBJ2-2
D gene: .
V gene: TRBV7-9
CDR3 DNA: TGTGCCAGCAGTTCACACAGAGACACCGGGGAGCTGTTTTTT
CDR3 protein: CASSSHRDTGELFF

clone size: .
J gene: TRBJ2-7
D gene: TRBD2
V gene: TRBV19
CDR3 DNA: TGTGCCAGTAGGAGGGATTCGACTAGCGGGGGACCCTACGAGCAGTACTTC
CDR3 protein: CASRRDSTSGGPYEQYF

clone size: .
J gene: TRBJ1-2
D gene: TRBD1
V gene: TRBV12-3/TRBV12-4
CDR3 DNA: TGTGCCAGCAGTCGACAGGGTTACGGCTACACCTTC
CDR3 protein: CASSRQGYGYTF

clone size: .
J gene: TRBJ2-2
D gene: TRBD2
V gene: TRBV27
CDR3 DNA: TGTGCCAGCAGCCGGACTAGCGGGGGACCCGGGGAGCTGTTTTTT
CDR3 protein: CASSRTSGGPGELFF

clone size: few
J gene: TRBJ1-2
D gene: .
V gene: TRBV27
CDR3 DNA: TGTGCCAGCAAAGCCCCGGGACGGTACTATGGCTACACCTTC
CDR3 protein: CASKAPGRYYGYTF

clone size: .
J gene: TRBJ1-1
D gene: .
V gene: TRBV15
CDR3 DNA: TGTGCCACCAGCAGAGATAGGCAGGGGGAAGCTTTCTTT
CDR3 protein: CATSRDRQGEAFF

clone size: few
J gene: TRBJ2-3
D gene: .
V gene: TRBV6-1
CDR3 DNA: TGTGCCGGCGGGCAGGGCGCTAGCACAGATACGCAGTATTTT
CDR3 protein: CAGGQGASTDTQYF

clone size: .
J gene: TRBJ1-5
D gene: .
V gene: TRBV12-3/TRBV12-4
CDR3 DNA: TGTGCCAGCAGCTCGACAGGCCTCCAGCCCCAGCATTTT
CDR3 protein: CASSSTGLQPQHF

clone size: .
J gene: TRBJ1-1
D gene: .
V gene: TRBV12-3/TRBV12-4
CDR3 DNA: TGTGCCAGCAGTACTCGTGGGGCTTTGAACACTGAAGCTTTCTTT
CDR3 protein: CASSTRGALNTEAFF

clone size: .
J gene: TRBJ2-7
D gene: TRBD2
V gene: TRBV6-1
CDR3 DNA: TGTGCCAGCGAAGCGGGGACGGGGGAGCAGTACTTC
CDR3 protein: CASEAGTGEQYF

clone size: .
J gene: TRBJ1-5
D gene: .
V gene: TRBV7-8
CDR3 DNA: TGTGCCAGCAGCTTAAGATTCAGCAATCAGCCCCAGCATTTT
CDR3 protein: CASSLRFSNQPQHF

clone size: .
J gene: TRBJ2-7
D gene: .
V gene: TRBV5-1
CDR3 DNA: TGCGCCAGCAGACCGGGGCCTTCCTACGAGCAGTACTTC
CDR3 protein: CASRPGPSYEQYF

clone size: once
J gene: TRBJ2-3
D gene: .
V gene: TRBV6-1
CDR3 DNA: TGTGCCAGCCAGGGAGATACGCAGTATTTT
CDR3 protein: CASQGDTQYF

clone size: few
J gene: TRBJ1-5
D gene: .
V gene: TRBV20-1
CDR3 DNA: TGCAGTGCCCAATACGATCAGCCCCAGCATTTT
CDR3 protein: CSAQYDQPQHF

clone size: .
J gene: TRBJ1-5
D gene: .
V gene: TRBV19
CDR3 DNA: TGTGCCAGTAGTATAGACAGGGGTCAGCCCCAGCATTTT
CDR3 protein: CASSIDRGQPQHF

clone size: .
J gene: TRBJ1-2
D gene: .
V gene: TRBV11-2
CDR3 DNA: TGTGCCAGCAGCTTCAACAGGGTAGTGGATGGCTACACCTTC
CDR3 protein: CASSFNRVVDGYTF

clone size: .
J gene: TRBJ2-5
D gene: .
V gene: TRBV20-1
CDR3 DNA: TGCAGTGCTAGAGAGTGGCGGCTAACGTCGGAGACCCAGTACTTC
CDR3 protein: CSAREWRLTSETQYF

clone size: .
J gene: TRBJ2-6
D gene: .
V gene: TRBV6-2/TRBV6-3
CDR3 DNA: TGTGCCAGCAGTTACTTCAGGGTCTCTGGGGCCAACGTCCTGACTTTC
CDR3 protein: CASSYFRVSGANVLTF

clone size: .
J gene: TRBJ2-7
D gene: .
V gene: TRBV19
CDR3 DNA: TGTGCCAGTAGTATACGGAGCGGTACGACCTACGAGCAGTACTTC
CDR3 protein: CASSIRSGTTYEQYF

clone size: .
J gene: TRBJ1-5
D gene: .
V gene: TRBV15
CDR3 DNA: TGTGCCACCAGCAGAGAGGGGGACCAGCCCCAGCATTTT
CDR3 protein: CATSREGDQPQHF

clone size: medium-sized
J gene: TRBJ1-1
D gene: .
V gene: TRBV27
CDR3 DNA: TGTGCCAGCAGGCAACTCCGGGACACTCTCCGTGAAGCTTTCTTT
CDR3 protein: CASRQLRDTLREAFF

clone size: .
J gene: TRBJ1-1
D gene: .
V gene: TRBV7-9
CDR3 DNA: TGTGCCAGCAGCTTATATCTCACTGAAGCTTTCTTT
CDR3 protein: CASSLYLTEAFF

clone size: few
J gene: TRBJ1-6
D gene: .
V gene: TRBV6-5
CDR3 DNA: TGTGCCAGCAGTTTCCTTAATTCACCCCTCCACTTT
CDR3 protein: CASSFLNSPLHF